A selection of T cell receptor beta chains follows, all from one sample in a study of blood T cell repertoires in COVID-19. Sequenced by immunoSEQ multiplex PCR; TCRdb stores in-frame clones only, minus some. The sample includes approximately 170,000 clones, under 85% seen only once; the top ten take 6.5% to 7.5%. The sample consisted of peripheral blood. The receptors come from a man older than 75 with COVID-19, enrolled during active disease. Each CDR3 is given with its conserved first and last residue. Fields, in order: clone size, CDR3 length, D gene, J gene, V gene, CDR3 protein, CDR3 DNA. A D gene is named only where the DNA matches it firmly. Clone size is shown for a subset of rows, as once, few, many or a class of expanded clone.

-	17	-	TRBJ1-1	TRBV6-2/TRBV6-3	CASSYTGDGGKNTEAFF	TGTGCCAGCAGTTATACCGGGGACGGGGGAAAAAACACTGAAGCTTTCTTT
-	15	TRBD1	TRBJ2-2	TRBV18	CASSPDREATGELFF	TGTGCCAGCTCACCGGACAGGGAGGCCACCGGGGAGCTGTTTTTT
-	15	TRBD1	TRBJ1-2	TRBV6-5	CASSSPRTGNYGYTF	TGTGCCAGCAGCTCCCCTCGGACAGGGAACTATGGCTACACCTTC
once	17	TRBD1	TRBJ1-6	TRBV19	CASSIRPSGGNNSPLHF	TGTGCCAGTAGTATAAGACCCTCAGGGGGTAATAATTCACCCCTCCACTTT
once	15	TRBD1	TRBJ1-5	TRBV6-1	CASSEGTGSNQPQHF	TGTGCCAGCAGTGAAGGGACAGGGTCCAATCAGCCCCAGCATTTT
-	13	-	TRBJ1-1	TRBV6-5	CASSTAADTEAFF	TGTGCCAGCAGTACAGCTGCCGACACTGAAGCTTTCTTT
-	14	-	TRBJ1-4	TRBV9	CASSVGQAGEKLFF	TGTGCCAGCAGCGTAGGACAGGCGGGTGAAAAACTGTTTTTT
-	12	-	TRBJ2-3	TRBV14	CASSQVVDAQYF	TGTGCCAGCAGCCAAGTAGTTGATGCGCAGTATTTT
-	15	TRBD2	TRBJ2-5	TRBV7-2	CASSRTSGEIETQYF	TGTGCCAGCAGTCGGACTAGCGGGGAGATAGAGACCCAGTACTTC
-	15	-	TRBJ1-2	TRBV6-6	CASTKGGSPNYGYTF	TGTGCCAGCACCAAGGGGGGGTCACCTAACTATGGCTACACCTTC
-	14	TRBD1	TRBJ1-6	TRBV20-1	CSASSGQTNSPLHF	TGCAGTGCTAGTTCGGGACAGACTAATTCACCCCTCCACTTT
-	16	-	TRBJ1-6	TRBV18	CASSPSSRQDNSPLHF	TGTGCCAGCTCACCAAGCTCGCGACAGGATAATTCACCCCTCCACTTT
-	11	-	TRBJ1-1	TRBV2	CASSSDTEAFF	TGTGCCAGCAGTTCAGACACTGAAGCTTTCTTT
once	15	-	TRBJ2-3	TRBV6-6	CASSSDRGSTDTQYF	TGTGCCAGCAGTTCAGATAGGGGGAGCACAGATACGCAGTATTTT
-	15	TRBD1	TRBJ2-7	TRBV19	CASSIDRDSPYEQYF	TGTGCCAGTAGTATAGACCGGGACAGTCCCTACGAGCAGTACTTC
-	16	-	TRBJ2-7	TRBV21-1	CASSKALGGDSSEQYF	TGTGCCAGCAGCAAAGCTCTAGGCGGAGACAGTAGCGAGCAGTACTTC
-	14	-	TRBJ1-5	TRBV12-5	CASGFGVTHQPQHF	TGTGCTAGTGGTTTCGGGGTAACCCATCAGCCCCAGCATTTT
few	11	-	TRBJ1-2	TRBV21-1	CASSAEYGYTF	TGTGCCAGCAGCGCAGAATATGGCTACACCTTC
-	16	-	TRBJ2-2	TRBV5-1	CASSSGQSANTGELFF	TGCGCCAGCAGCAGCGGACAGAGCGCGAACACCGGGGAGCTGTTTTTT
-	12	-	TRBJ1-4	TRBV28	CASRRLNEKLFF	TGTGCCAGCAGGCGGCTTAATGAAAAACTGTTTTTT
-	18	TRBD1	TRBJ2-6	TRBV5-6	CASSSPGTGGVGANVLTF	TGTGCCAGCAGCTCCCCAGGGACAGGGGGCGTTGGGGCCAACGTCCTGACTTTC
-	14	TRBD1	TRBJ1-1	TRBV18	CASSRDRYSTEAFF	TGTGCCAGCTCACGGGACAGGTACAGCACTGAAGCTTTCTTT
once	13	TRBD1	TRBJ2-1	TRBV6-5	CAVHTGGRNEQFF	TGTGCCGTACACACAGGGGGCAGAAATGAGCAGTTCTTC
-	12	-	TRBJ1-5	TRBV19	CASSPREQPQHF	TGTGCCAGTAGTCCTCGGGAGCAGCCCCAGCATTTT
-	18	TRBD1	TRBJ1-3	TRBV28	CASSKTGADVAVGNTIYF	TGTGCCAGCAGTAAGACAGGGGCAGACGTAGCAGTGGGAAACACCATATATTTT
-	14	TRBD1	TRBJ2-2	TRBV5-1	CASSPGQEVGELFF	TGCGCCAGCAGCCCTGGACAGGAGGTCGGGGAGCTGTTTTTT
-	12	-	TRBJ1-2	TRBV7-9	CASSFGSDGYTF	TGTGCCAGCAGCTTTGGGAGCGATGGCTACACCTTC
-	15	TRBD1	TRBJ2-2	TRBV19	CASSRGQGNTGELFF	TGTGCCAGTAGTCGGGGACAGGGTAACACCGGGGAGCTGTTTTTT
-	14	TRBD2	TRBJ2-1	TRBV29-1	CSVGTSGAYNEQFF	TGCAGCGTCGGGACTAGCGGGGCTTACAATGAGCAGTTCTTC
-	13	TRBD1	TRBJ1-1	TRBV5-5	CASRPRGRTEAFF	TGTGCCAGCAGGCCAAGGGGGCGGACCGAAGCTTTCTTT
-	11	-	TRBJ1-1	TRBV29-1	CSVVQDTEAFF	TGCAGCGTTGTACAAGACACTGAAGCTTTCTTT
-	14	-	TRBJ1-2	TRBV24-1	CATSDLWRSDGYTF	TGTGCCACCAGTGATTTATGGCGGTCTGATGGCTACACCTTC
-	13	-	TRBJ1-1	TRBV18	CASSPGALTEAFF	TGTGCCAGCTCACCAGGGGCCCTCACTGAAGCTTTCTTT
-	14	-	TRBJ1-2	TRBV4-1	CASSTFGSPRGYTF	TGCGCCAGCAGCACTTTCGGGAGTCCCCGAGGCTACACCTTC
-	13	-	TRBJ1-2	TRBV6-1	CASSENSFYGYTF	TGTGCCAGCAGTGAGAACAGCTTCTATGGCTACACCTTC
-	15	-	TRBJ2-2	TRBV5-1	CASYPARGSPGELFF	TGCGCCTCCTACCCCGCGAGGGGGTCCCCCGGGGAGCTGTTTTTT
-	14	-	TRBJ2-5	TRBV4-3	CASSQDLGGETQYF	TGCGCCAGCAGCCAAGATTTGGGAGGAGAGACCCAGTACTTC
-	16	TRBD2	TRBJ2-5	TRBV5-1	CASSRGTSGNQETQYF	TGCGCCAGCAGCCGCGGGACTAGCGGGAACCAAGAGACCCAGTACTTC
-	15	-	TRBJ1-2	TRBV7-3	CASSSTAGAGYGYTF	TGTGCCAGCAGCTCAACTGCGGGGGCTGGCTATGGCTACACCTTC
-	13	-	TRBJ1-1	TRBV9	CASSVEIYTEAFF	TGTGCCAGCAGCGTCGAGATCTACACTGAAGCTTTCTTT
-	13	-	TRBJ1-2	TRBV7-9	CASSAQVEDGYTF	TGTGCCAGCAGCGCACAGGTTGAGGATGGCTACACCTTC
once	15	-	TRBJ1-2	TRBV6-2/TRBV6-3	CASSYPWGGDYGYTF	TGTGCCAGCAGTTATCCTTGGGGAGGTGACTATGGCTACACCTTC
-	15	TRBD1	TRBJ1-1	TRBV27	CASSGWDRMNTEAFF	TGTGCCAGCAGTGGCTGGGACAGAATGAACACTGAAGCTTTCTTT
-	15	TRBD1	TRBJ1-5	TRBV7-8	CASSRTGHGNQPQHF	TGTGCCAGCAGCCGGACAGGGCACGGCAATCAGCCCCAGCATTTT
-	17	-	TRBJ2-3	TRBV9	CASSVAHESIGTDTQYF	TGTGCCAGCAGCGTAGCCCACGAGTCTATCGGCACAGATACGCAGTATTTT
-	16	-	TRBJ2-2	TRBV2	CASSVKFQANTGELFF	TGTGCCAGCAGTGTAAAGTTTCAGGCGAACACCGGGGAGCTGTTTTTT
-	13	-	TRBJ2-3	TRBV9	CASSVDPSGTQYF	TGTGCCAGCAGCGTAGATCCTAGTGGCACGCAGTATTTT
-	16	TRBD2	TRBJ2-2	TRBV9	CASSFGGGPDTGELFF	TGTGCCAGCAGCTTCGGGGGGGGCCCTGACACCGGGGAGCTGTTTTTT
-	14	TRBD1	TRBJ1-1	TRBV2	CASSSTQGGTEAFF	TGTGCCAGCAGTAGTACCCAGGGGGGAACTGAAGCTTTCTTT
-	14	-	TRBJ1-2	TRBV3-1/TRBV3-2	CASSQDLTGTRYTF	TGTGCCAGCAGCCAAGATCTGACAGGCACCCGGTACACCTTC
-	14	TRBD1	TRBJ2-1	TRBV5-1	CASKGTGNYNEQFF	TGCGCCAGCAAGGGGACAGGAAACTACAATGAGCAGTTCTTC